This T cell receptor beta chain was documented in a study of T cell clonotyping in hematopoietic cell transplantation. Regarding the study as a whole: After transplant, recipient diversity fell while pathologically expanded clonotypes grew through day 180. At the given depth, recipient repertoires were over 95% de novo clonotypes. Cells were unsorted, so CD4 and CD8 contributions were not separated.

As to this clone: The antigen is not known.

Generated by immunoSEQ multiplex PCR, the TCRdb table keeps only in-frame clones and is missing some. The sample includes about 16,000 clones, 80% to 90% seen only once; the top ten take approximately 4.3%. The germline CDR1 and CDR2 sequences are SGHDT and YYEEEE. J lost 4 bases, V lost 1 base, and 9 bases had no gene match. CDR3 length: 18 residues. The sample consisted of peripheral blood mononuclear cells. The receptor comes from a middle-aged woman in good health. Some clones in this sample may be carry-over from other donors' samples. The genes are TRBV5-6 and TRBJ2-1, with 12 bases fitting TRBD2. CDR3 DNA sequence: TGTGCCAGCAGCTTGTGGCTAGCGGGAGGGCTCTCGTACAATGAGCAGTTCTTC. The encoded protein is CASSLWLAGGLSYNEQFF.